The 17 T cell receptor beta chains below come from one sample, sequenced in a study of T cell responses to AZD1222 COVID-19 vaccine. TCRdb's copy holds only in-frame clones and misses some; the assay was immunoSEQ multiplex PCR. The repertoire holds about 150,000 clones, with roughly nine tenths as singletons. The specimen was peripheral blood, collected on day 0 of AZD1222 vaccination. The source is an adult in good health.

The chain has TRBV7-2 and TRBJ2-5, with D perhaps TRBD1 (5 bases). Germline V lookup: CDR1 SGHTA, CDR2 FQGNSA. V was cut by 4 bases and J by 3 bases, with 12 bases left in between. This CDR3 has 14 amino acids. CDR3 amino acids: CASSSGRAKETQYF. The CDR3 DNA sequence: TGTGCCAGCAGCTCCGGCAGGGCGAAAGAGACCCAGTACTTC.

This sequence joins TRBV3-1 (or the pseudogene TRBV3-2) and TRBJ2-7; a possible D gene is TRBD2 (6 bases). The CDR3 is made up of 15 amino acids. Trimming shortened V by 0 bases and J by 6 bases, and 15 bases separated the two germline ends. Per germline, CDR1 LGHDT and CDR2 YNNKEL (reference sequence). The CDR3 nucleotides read TGTGCCAGCAGCCAAGATCGCAGGGAGGAACCCGAGCAGTACTTC. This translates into CASSQDRREEPEQYF.

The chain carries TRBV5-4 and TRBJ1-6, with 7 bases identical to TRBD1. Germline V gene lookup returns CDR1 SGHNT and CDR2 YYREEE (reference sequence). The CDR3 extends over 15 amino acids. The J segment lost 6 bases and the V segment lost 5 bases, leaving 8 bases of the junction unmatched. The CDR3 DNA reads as TGTGCCAGCAGGTCACCGGGACAGCCTAATTCACCCCTCCACTTT. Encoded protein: CASRSPGQPNSPLHF.

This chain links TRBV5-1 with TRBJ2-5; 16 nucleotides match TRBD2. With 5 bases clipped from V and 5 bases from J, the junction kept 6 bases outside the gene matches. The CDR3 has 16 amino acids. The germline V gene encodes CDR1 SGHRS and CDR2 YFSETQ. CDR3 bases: TGCGCCAGCAGGCTCGGGACTAGCGGGGGGGCGGAGACCCAGTACTTC. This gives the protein CASRLGTSGGAETQYF.

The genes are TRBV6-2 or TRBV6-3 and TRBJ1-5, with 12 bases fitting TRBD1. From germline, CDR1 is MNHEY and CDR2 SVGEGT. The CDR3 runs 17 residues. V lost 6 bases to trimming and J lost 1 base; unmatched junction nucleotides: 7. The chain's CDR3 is CASSLPGQGASNQPQHF. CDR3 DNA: TGTGCCAGCAGCTTACCGGGACAGGGGGCGAGCAATCAGCCCCAGCATTTT.

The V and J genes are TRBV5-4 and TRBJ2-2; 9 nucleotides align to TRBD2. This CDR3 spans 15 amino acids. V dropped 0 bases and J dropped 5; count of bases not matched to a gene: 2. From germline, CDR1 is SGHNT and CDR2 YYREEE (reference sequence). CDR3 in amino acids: CASSLASGGTGELFF. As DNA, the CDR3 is TGTGCCAGCAGCTTGGCCAGCGGGGGGACCGGGGAGCTGTTTTTT.

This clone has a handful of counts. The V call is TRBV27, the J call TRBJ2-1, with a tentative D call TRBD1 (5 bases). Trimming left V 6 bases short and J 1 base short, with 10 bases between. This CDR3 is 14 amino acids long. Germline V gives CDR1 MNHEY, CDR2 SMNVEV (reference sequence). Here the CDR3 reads CASSRQGSYNEQFF. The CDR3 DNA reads TGTGCCAGCAGCCGGCAGGGATCCTACAATGAGCAGTTCTTC.

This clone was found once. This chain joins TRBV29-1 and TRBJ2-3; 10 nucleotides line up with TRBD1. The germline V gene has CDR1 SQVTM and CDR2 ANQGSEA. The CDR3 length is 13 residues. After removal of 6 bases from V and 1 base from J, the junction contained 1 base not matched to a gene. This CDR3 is CSVDRGRTDTQYF. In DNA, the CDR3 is TGCAGCGTCGACAGGGGGCGCACAGATACGCAGTATTTT.

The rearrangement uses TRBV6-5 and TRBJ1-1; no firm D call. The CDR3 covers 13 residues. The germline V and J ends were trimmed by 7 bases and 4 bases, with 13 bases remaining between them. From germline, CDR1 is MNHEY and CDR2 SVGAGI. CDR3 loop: CASTLGRTTEAFF. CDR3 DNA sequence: TGTGCCAGCACCCTGGGGAGGACCACTGAAGCTTTCTTT.

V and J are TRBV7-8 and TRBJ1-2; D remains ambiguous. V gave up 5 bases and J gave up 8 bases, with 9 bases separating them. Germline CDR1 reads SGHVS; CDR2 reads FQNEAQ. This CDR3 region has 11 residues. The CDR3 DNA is TGTGCCAGCAGCCCTACTGCCGGCTACACCTTC. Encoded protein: CASSPTAGYTF. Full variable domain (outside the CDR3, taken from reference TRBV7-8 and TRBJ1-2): GAGVSQSPRYKVAKRGQDVALRCDPISGHVSLFWYQQALGQGPEFLTYFQNEAQLDKSGLPSDRFFAERPEGSVSTLKIQRTQQEDSAVYLCASSPTAGYTFGSGTRLTVV.

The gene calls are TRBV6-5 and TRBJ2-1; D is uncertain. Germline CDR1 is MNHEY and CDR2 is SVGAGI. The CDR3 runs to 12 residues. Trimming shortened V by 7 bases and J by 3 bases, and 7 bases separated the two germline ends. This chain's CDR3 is CASIGYYNEQFF. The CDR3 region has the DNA TGTGCCAGCATTGGCTACTACAATGAGCAGTTCTTC.

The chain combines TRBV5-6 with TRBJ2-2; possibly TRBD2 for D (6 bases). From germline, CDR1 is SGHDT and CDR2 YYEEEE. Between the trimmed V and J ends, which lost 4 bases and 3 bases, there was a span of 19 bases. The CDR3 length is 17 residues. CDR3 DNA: TGTGCCAGCAGCCCTACCCTCCTAGCGAGTTACACCGGGGAGCTGTTTTTT. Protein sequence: CASSPTLLASYTGELFF.

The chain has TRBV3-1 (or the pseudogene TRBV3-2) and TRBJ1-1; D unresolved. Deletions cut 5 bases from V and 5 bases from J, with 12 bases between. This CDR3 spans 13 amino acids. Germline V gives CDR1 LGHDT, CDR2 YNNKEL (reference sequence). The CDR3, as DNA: TGTGCCAGCAGCTCCCAGAGGTATACTGAAGCTTTCTTT. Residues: CASSSQRYTEAFF.

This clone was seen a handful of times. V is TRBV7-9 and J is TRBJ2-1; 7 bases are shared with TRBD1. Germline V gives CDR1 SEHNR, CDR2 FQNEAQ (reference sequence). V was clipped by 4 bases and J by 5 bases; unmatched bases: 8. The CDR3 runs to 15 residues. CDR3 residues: CASSWTGTQNNEQFF. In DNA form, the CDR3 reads TGTGCCAGCAGCTGGACAGGAACTCAAAACAATGAGCAGTTCTTC. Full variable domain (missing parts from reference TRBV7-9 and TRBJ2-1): DTGVSQNPRHKITKRGQNVTFRCDPISEHNRLYWYRQTLGQGPEFLTYFQNEAQLEKSRLLSDRFSAERPKGSFSTLEIQRTEQGDSAMYLCASSWTGTQNNEQFFGPGTRLTVL.

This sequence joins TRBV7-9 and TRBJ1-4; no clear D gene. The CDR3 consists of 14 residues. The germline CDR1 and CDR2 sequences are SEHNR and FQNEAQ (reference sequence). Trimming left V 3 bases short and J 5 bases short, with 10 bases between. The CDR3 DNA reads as TGTGCCAGCAGCTTGGCCGGGTTGAATGAAAAACTGTTTTTT. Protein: CASSLAGLNEKLFF.

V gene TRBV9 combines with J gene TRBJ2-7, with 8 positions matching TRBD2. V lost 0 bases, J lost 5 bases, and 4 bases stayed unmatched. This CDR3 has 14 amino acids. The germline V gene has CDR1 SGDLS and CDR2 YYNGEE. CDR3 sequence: CASSVGAGGHEQYF. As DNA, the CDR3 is TGTGCCAGCAGCGTAGGTGCGGGGGGCCACGAGCAGTACTTC.

The CDR3 bases are TGTGCCATCAGGGGAGATACGTCGGTGAACACTGAAGCTTTCTTT. Its protein is CAIRGDTSVNTEAFF. The rearrangement uses TRBV10-3 and TRBJ1-1; unclear D gene. The CDR3 totals 15 residues. V lost 6 bases to trimming and J lost 0 bases, with 14 bases between them. Germline CDR1 ENHRY, CDR2 SYGVKD.